This TCR beta chain was recovered during a study of OX40 agonist ivuxolimab in advanced cancers. Regarding the research as a whole: Ivuxolimab was an agonistic, fully human IgG2 monoclonal antibody directed against OX40 (CD134), a costimulatory receptor. Three dose-escalation patients achieved partial responses, one with hepatocellular carcinoma and two with cutaneous melanoma. Of the 50 to 55 dose-escalation patients, hepatocellular carcinoma was present in approximately 20, melanoma in approximately 15, renal cell carcinoma in 9 and head and neck cancer in 9. Intravenous ivuxolimab was administered to patients every 2 weeks at six dose levels: 0.01, 0.1, 0.3, 1.5, 3 and 10 mg/kg. Patients were allowed to have had prior anti-PD-1, anti-PD-L1 or anti-CTLA-4 therapy, and 40% to 45% of the dose-escalation patients had been treated with checkpoint inhibitors. In the dose-escalation cohort, about four fifths of patients were male, and the mean age was roughly 60 years with a range of roughly 23 to 79. Peripheral TCRbeta sequencing aimed to test whether ivuxolimab altered TCR sequence diversity and caused clonal T-cell expansion. The paper describes the monotherapy dose-escalation part (N of about 52 patients) of the phase I trial of ivuxolimab. The full study reports these points: Low levels of normalized T-cell clonal expansion were also seen in some patients who did not respond. At doses of 0.1 to 3.0 mg/kg, clonal expansion of both CD4+ and CD8+ blood T cells was observed from baseline to week 6. In the 0.1-3.0 mg/kg groups, partial responders were among the patients with the lowest normalized peripheral clonal expansion, particularly in CD8+ T cells. After ivuxolimab, expanded clones were on average more numerous among CD8+ T cells than among CD4+ T cells. Which antigens the clonally expanded peripheral T cells were specific for was not determined.

The trial excluded patients who had a history of autoimmune disease or were on systemic immunosuppression. Peripheral blood for TCR sequencing was drawn from every dose cohort at baseline, at cycle 4 day 1 and at cycle 7 day 1. Samples were obtained from an open-label, multicenter, first-in-human phase I dose-escalation trial of ivuxolimab. Adults with locally advanced or metastatic melanoma, renal cell carcinoma, hepatocellular carcinoma or head and neck squamous cell carcinoma were enrolled in the trial. Before TCR sequencing, CD4+ T cells and CD8+ T cells from peripheral blood were sorted into separate populations. For sequencing of the TCRbeta CDR3 region, genomic DNA was extracted from the sorted cells. TCRbeta CDR3 regions were sequenced using the immunoSEQ Assay. TCRdb carries this immuneACCESS record with in-frame sequences only. Its versions omit some clonotypes, under half of them owing to an unresolved V gene in the studies checked, with the rest unexplained. The sample yields about 43,000 clones; approximately 83% were counted once. The ten largest clones represent about 16% of the sample.

Only one count was recorded for this clone. What this receptor recognizes is not known. Base quality data are lacking; no much larger clone is found one base away. V and J are trimmed by 9 bases and 5 bases, and the gene matches miss 13 bases of the junction. The CDR3 starts with the cysteine, ends with the phenylalanine, and has 15 residues. Only the CDR3 DNA is retained, 45 bases long and in frame from the first base. For CDR1 and CDR2, the germline V gene (reference sequence) lists LNHNV and YYDKDF. The specimen comprised CD4+ or CD8+ T cells sorted from blood, sampled in a trial of the OX40 agonist ivuxolimab. This TCR came from an adult with an advanced solid tumor such as melanoma, head and neck, liver or kidney cancer. The chain was built from TRBV15 and TRBJ2-1; 7 middle bases align to TRBD2. The nucleotide sequence reads as follows: TGTGCCACTTGGGGGGGGAGCGGGGTTGACAATGAGCAGTTCTTC. Its translation is CATWGGSGVDNEQFF.